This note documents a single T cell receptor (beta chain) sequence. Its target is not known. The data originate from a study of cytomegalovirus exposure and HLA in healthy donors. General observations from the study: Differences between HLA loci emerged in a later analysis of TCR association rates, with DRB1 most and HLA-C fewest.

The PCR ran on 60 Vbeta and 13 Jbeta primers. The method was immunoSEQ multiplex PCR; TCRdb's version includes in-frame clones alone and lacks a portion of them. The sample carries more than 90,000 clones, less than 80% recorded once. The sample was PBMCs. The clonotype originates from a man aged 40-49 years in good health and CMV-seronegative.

In DNA form, the CDR3 reads TGCGCCAGCAGTTTTGGACTAGCGGGGCGGCCGGCAGTGTTAGAGACCCAGTACTTC. Translated: CASSFGLAGRPAVLETQYF. J is TRBJ2-5 and V is TRBV10-2, with TRBD2 matching over 12 bases. This CDR3 region has 19 residues. The germline gives CDR1 WSHSY, CDR2 SAAADI. V shed 5 bases and J 4 bases; nucleotides not matched to a gene: 17.